This T cell receptor beta chain comes out of a study of cytomegalovirus exposure and HLA in healthy donors. Study-level points and caveats: In the 100 to 150 validation repertoires, approximately 94% of cluster scores exceeded 0, per a later analysis. The study put some 150 TCR beta chains on its list as cytomegalovirus-associated.

The germline CDR1 and CDR2 sequences are SGHAT and FQNNGV. Trimming stripped 5 bases from V and 0 bases from J, with 14 bases between. This CDR3 contains 16 residues. Produced via immunoSEQ multiplex PCR; TCRdb's table is partial and in-frame only. The table includes 110,000 to 150,000 clones, just under 90% detected once. Concerning this clone: Its antigen is currently unknown.

Donors were drawn from the approximately 110-subject validation cohort, separate from the approximately 670-subject first cohort. The sequencing sample was made of PBMCs. V is TRBV11-2 and J is TRBJ2-1; D is unresolved. The TCR originated in a woman in her twenties or thirties in good health and CMV-seropositive. This CDR3 is CASSPTRSYSYNEQFF. The CDR3 nucleotides are TGTGCCAGCAGCCCCACCCGGAGTTACTCCTACAATGAGCAGTTCTTC.